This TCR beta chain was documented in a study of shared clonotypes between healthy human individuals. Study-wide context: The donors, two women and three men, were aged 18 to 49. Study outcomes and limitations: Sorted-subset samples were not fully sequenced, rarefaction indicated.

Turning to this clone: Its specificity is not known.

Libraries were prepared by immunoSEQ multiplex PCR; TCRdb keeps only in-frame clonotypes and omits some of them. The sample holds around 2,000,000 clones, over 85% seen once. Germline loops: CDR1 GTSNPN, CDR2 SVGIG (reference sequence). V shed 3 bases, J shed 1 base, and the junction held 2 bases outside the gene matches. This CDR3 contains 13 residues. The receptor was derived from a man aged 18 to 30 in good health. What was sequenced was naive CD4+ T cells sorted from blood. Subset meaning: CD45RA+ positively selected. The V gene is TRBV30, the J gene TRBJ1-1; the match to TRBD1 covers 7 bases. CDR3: CAWRDRKNTEAFF. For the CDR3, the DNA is TGTGCCTGGAGGGACAGGAAGAACACTGAAGCTTTCTTT.